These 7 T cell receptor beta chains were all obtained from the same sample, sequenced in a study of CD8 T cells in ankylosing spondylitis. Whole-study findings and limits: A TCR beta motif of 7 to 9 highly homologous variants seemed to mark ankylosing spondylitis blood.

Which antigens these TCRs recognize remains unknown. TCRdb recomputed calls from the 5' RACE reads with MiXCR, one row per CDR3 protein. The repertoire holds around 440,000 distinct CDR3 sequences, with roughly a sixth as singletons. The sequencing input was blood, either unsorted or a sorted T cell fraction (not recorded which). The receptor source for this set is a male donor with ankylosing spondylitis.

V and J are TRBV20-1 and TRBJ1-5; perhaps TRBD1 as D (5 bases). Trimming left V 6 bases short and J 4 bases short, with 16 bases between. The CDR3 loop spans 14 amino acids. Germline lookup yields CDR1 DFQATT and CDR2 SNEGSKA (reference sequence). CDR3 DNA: TGCAGTGCCCGGGGCTACCGGGGGAATCAGCCCCAGCATTTT. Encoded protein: CSARGYRGNQPQHF.

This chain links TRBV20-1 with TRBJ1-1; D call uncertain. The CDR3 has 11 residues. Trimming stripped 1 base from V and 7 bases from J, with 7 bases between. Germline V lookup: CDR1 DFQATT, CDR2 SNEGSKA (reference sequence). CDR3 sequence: CSARALIEAFF. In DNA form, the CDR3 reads TGCAGTGCTAGAGCGCTCATTGAAGCTTTCTTT.

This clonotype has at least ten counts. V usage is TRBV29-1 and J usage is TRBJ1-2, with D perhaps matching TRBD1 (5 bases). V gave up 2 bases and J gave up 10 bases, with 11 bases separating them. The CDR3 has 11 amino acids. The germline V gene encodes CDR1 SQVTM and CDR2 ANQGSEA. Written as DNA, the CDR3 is TGCAGCGTTGAATATGGGACCCCCTACACCTTC. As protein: CSVEYGTPYTF.

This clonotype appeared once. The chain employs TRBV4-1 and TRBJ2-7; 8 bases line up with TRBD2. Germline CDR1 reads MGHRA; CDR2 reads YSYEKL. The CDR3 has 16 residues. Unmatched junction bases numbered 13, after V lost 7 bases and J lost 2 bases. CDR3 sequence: CASTPAGGVLTYEQYF. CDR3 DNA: TGCGCCAGCACCCCGGCGGGGGGCGTGTTGACCTACGAGCAGTACTTC.

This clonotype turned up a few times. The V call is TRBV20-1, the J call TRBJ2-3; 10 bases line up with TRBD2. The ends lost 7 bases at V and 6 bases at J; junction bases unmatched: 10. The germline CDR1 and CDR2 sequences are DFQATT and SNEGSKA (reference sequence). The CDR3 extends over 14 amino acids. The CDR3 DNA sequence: TGCAGTGTTCAGTTATCAGCGGGGGGGGATACGCAGTATTTT. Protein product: CSVQLSAGGDTQYF.

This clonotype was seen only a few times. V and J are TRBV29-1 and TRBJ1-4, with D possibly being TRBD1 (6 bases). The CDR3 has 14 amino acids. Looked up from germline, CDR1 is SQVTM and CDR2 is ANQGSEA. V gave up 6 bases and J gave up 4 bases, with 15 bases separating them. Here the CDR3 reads CSVPGGPGNEKLFF. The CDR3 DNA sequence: TGCAGCGTGCCCGGGGGGCCGGGTAATGAAAAACTGTTTTTT.

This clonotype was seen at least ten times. The CDR3 region has the DNA TGCGCCAGCGGCGAGGGGTCAAACACCGGGGAGCTGTTTTTT. This encodes CASGEGSNTGELFF. The chain couples TRBV5-1 to TRBJ2-2, with D perhaps given as TRBD1 or TRBD2 (5 bases each). Germline CDR1 is SGHRS and CDR2 is YFSETQ. The CDR3 extends over 14 amino acids. V lost 7 bases and J 2 bases, leaving 12 bases between the germline ends.